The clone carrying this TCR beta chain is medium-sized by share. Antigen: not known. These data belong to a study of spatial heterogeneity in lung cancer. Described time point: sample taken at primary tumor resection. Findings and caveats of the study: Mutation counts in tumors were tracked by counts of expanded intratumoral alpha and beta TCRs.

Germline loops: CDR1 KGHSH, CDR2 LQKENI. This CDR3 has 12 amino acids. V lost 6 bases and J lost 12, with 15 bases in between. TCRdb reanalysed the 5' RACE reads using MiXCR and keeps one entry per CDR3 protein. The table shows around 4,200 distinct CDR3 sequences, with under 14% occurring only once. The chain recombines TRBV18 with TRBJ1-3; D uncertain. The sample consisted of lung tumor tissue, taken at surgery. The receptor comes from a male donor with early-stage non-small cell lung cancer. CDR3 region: CASSADGRGIYF. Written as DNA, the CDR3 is TGTGCCAGCTCTGCCGACGGTCGGGGCATATATTTT.